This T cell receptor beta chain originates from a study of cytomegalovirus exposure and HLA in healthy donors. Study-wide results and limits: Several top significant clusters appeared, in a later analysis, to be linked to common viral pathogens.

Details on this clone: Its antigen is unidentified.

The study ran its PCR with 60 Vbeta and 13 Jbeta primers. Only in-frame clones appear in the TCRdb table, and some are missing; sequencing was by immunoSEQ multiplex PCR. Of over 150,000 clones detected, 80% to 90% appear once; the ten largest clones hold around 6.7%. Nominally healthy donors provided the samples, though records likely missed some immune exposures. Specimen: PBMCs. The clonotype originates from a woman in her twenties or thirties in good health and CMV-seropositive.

In DNA form, the CDR3 reads TGTGCCAGCAGCCTCGGCAGGGGTGGAAACACCATATATTTT. This sequence encodes CASSLGRGGNTIYF. The V call is TRBV5-6, the J call TRBJ1-3, with a possible D match to TRBD1 (6 bases). CDR1 and CDR2 (germline): SGHDT, YYEEEE. This CDR3 contains 14 residues. Trimming stripped 4 bases from V and 3 bases from J, with 11 bases between.